The TCR beta chain under discussion was sequenced for a study of T cells in Graves' hyperthyroidism and ophthalmopathy. Using RNA transcripts as the source, TCR beta CDR3 regions were amplified. Primed by the HTBI set, a first-round RT-PCR was run on the TCR CDR3. Each CDR3 protein is one row after TCRdb ran MiXCR on the multiplex PCR reads. There are around 300,000 distinct CDR3 sequences in the sample; roughly 19% occur only once, and 35% to 40% lies in the top ten. General study results and limits: Blood held most thyroid clonotypes expanded above 0.001 frequency. The model foresaw ophthalmopathy a median about 6.5 months prior to onset.

Germline V gene sequence: CDR1 DFQATT, CDR2 SNEGSKA (reference sequence). The CDR3 totals 15 residues. Trimming cost V 1 base and J 1 base, with 12 bases left between them. This clonotype was recorded only once. Antigen: not known. Ophthalmopathy patients had Clinical Activity Score at least 3, NOSPECS grade at least 4, duration under 3 months. PBMCs came from roughly 10 ml fresh peripheral blood. Sequencing was performed on blood. The chain couples TRBV20-1 to TRBJ2-3; D is uncertain. This TCR derives from a man aged 45-65 years with Graves' ophthalmopathy. CDR3 coding DNA: TGCAGTGCTAGAGTAGGCTCAGCTCGCACAGATACGCAGTATTTT. It encodes CSARVGSARTDTQYF.